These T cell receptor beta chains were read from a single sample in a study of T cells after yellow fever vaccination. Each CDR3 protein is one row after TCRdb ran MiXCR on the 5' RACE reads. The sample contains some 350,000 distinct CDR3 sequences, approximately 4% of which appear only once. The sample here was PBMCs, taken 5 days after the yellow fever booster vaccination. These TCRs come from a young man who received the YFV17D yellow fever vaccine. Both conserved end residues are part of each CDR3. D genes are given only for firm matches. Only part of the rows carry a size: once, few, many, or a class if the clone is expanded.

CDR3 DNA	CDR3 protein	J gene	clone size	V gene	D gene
TGTGCCAGCAGCCTCTTTTCACTGACTTCCAATCAGCCCCAGCATTTT	CASSLFSLTSNQPQHF	TRBJ1-5	few	TRBV28	NA
TGTGCCAGCAGTGAATCCTATGTCTCTGGCACTGAAGCTTTCTTT	CASSESYVSGTEAFF	TRBJ1-1	NA	TRBV25-1	NA
TGTGCCGCGGAGAGCTCCTATAATTCACCCCTCCACTTT	CAAESSYNSPLHF	TRBJ1-6	NA	TRBV6-5	NA
TGTGCCATCAGCGGGGGTAGTGACAGCGACTACGAGCAGTACTTC	CAISGGSDSDYEQYF	TRBJ2-7	NA	TRBV10-3	NA
TGTGCCAGCAGCTTAGCGCGGGGATTCGGCGCTGAAGCTTTCTTT	CASSLARGFGAEAFF	TRBJ1-1	many	TRBV7-8	NA
TGTGCCAGCAGGGTGACAACCTACGAGCAGTACTTC	CASRVTTYEQYF	TRBJ2-7	many	TRBV2	NA
TGTGCCAGCAGCCAAGAAAGGGCGGCCACTGAAGCTTTCTTT	CASSQERAATEAFF	TRBJ1-1	many	TRBV3-1	NA
TGCGCCAGCAGCCCCTACAGGGACGCCTCTGGAAACACCATATATTTT	CASSPYRDASGNTIYF	TRBJ1-3	many	TRBV4-1	NA
TGTGCCACCCTCCACGGTCCTGAAGCTTTCTTT	CATLHGPEAFF	TRBJ1-1	NA	TRBV15	NA
TGTGCTAGGGGCATTAGCAATCAGCCCCAGCATTTT	CARGISNQPQHF	TRBJ1-5	many	TRBV15	NA
TGCAGTGCTAGTGGCGGACTAGCAACCTACGAGCAGTACTTC	CSASGGLATYEQYF	TRBJ2-7	NA	TRBV20-1	TRBD2
TGTGCCAGCAGCTTAATAGGGCCGGGGGGCTTGGATGAGCAGTTCTTC	CASSLIGPGGLDEQFF	TRBJ2-1	NA	TRBV7-8	NA
TGTGCCAGCAGCCAAGATGGCAGGAAAGGGGGCAATCAGCCCCAGCATTTT	CASSQDGRKGGNQPQHF	TRBJ1-5	few	TRBV3-1	NA
TGTGCCAGCAGCGTTCGGGACGCCTCGGGCGGGGAGCTGTTTTTT	CASSVRDASGGELFF	TRBJ2-2	NA	TRBV6-6	NA
TGTGCCAGTAGCACCTGGGGGGTGGGGCAGCCCCAGCATTTT	CASSTWGVGQPQHF	TRBJ1-5	few	TRBV19	NA